These 30 T cell receptor beta chains originate from one sample sequenced in a study of memory CD4+ T cells and cytomegalovirus serostatus. Single viable CD3+CD4+CD8-CD45RO+ cells were sorted as the memory CD4+ T cells. This table comes from immunoSEQ multiplex PCR, and its TCRdb copy is limited to in-frame clones, with some not included. The sample lists tens of thousands of clones, over 60% occurring once. Sequenced: memory CD4+ T cells from blood. These receptors came from an adult in good health and CMV-seronegative.

The table lists this clone with a count of one. This chain joins TRBV19 and TRBJ1-1; 10 positions agree with TRBD1. With 4 bases clipped from V and 0 bases from J, the junction kept 8 bases outside the gene matches. Germline V CDR1 and CDR2: LNHDA, SQIVND (reference sequence). There are 17 residues in the CDR3. CDR3: CASSTRDRGKLNTEAFF. Written as DNA, the CDR3 is TGTGCCAGTAGTACCCGGGACAGGGGAAAATTGAACACTGAAGCTTTCTTT. The variable domain in full, with the rest retrieved from reference TRBV19 and TRBJ1-1, is DGGITQSPKYLFRKEGQNVTLSCEQNLNHDAMYWYRQDPGQGLRLIYYSQIVNDFQKGDIAEGYSVSREKKESFPLTVTSAQKNPTAFYLCASSTRDRGKLNTEAFFGQGTRLTVV.

The chain joins TRBV7-9 to TRBJ1-6, with D unclear. Trimming pared 5 bases from V and 8 bases from J, leaving 10 bases between. The CDR3 is made up of 13 amino acids. Germline V CDR1 and CDR2: SEHNR, FQNEAQ (reference sequence). The CDR3 spells CASSMMADSPLHF. As DNA, the CDR3 is TGTGCCAGCAGCATGATGGCGGATTCACCCCTCCACTTT.

The chain has TRBV9 and TRBJ1-4, with D uncertain. Between the trimmed V and J ends, which lost 0 bases and 7 bases, there was a span of 4 bases. This CDR3 is 12 amino acids long. Per the germline V gene, CDR1 is SGDLS and CDR2 is YYNGEE. For the CDR3, the DNA is TGTGCCAGCAGCGTAGAAGGTGAAAAACTGTTTTTT. It yields the protein CASSVEGEKLFF.

V and J are TRBV19 and TRBJ2-7, with 12 bases lining up with TRBD2. The length of the CDR3 is 18 residues. V lost 5 bases, J lost 0 bases, and 11 bases stayed unmatched. The V gene's germline CDR1 is LNHDA and CDR2 SQIVND (reference sequence). CDR3 region: CASSPPGLAGHHSYEQYF. CDR3 in DNA: TGTGCCAGTAGTCCACCCGGACTAGCGGGGCACCACTCCTACGAGCAGTACTTC.

This sequence joins TRBV6-5 and TRBJ1-2, with 9 positions matching TRBD1. The CDR3 covers 15 residues. With V trimmed by 4 bases and J by 5 bases, 8 bases remained unmatched. Germline V gene data show CDR1 as MNHEY and CDR2 as SVGAGI. The CDR3 here is CASSLQGALLYGYTF. In DNA form, the CDR3 reads TGTGCCAGCAGTTTACAGGGGGCTCTCCTTTATGGCTACACCTTC.

The chain combines TRBV5-1 with TRBJ2-3, with D perhaps matching TRBD1 or TRBD2 (5 bases each). The CDR3 runs 13 residues. CDR1 SGHRS and CDR2 YFSETQ come from the germline V gene. V was shortened by 1 base and J by 6 bases, with 9 bases between the two germline ends. The CDR3 bases are TGCGCCAGCAGCTTGATGGGGGTTGATACGCAGTATTTT. Amino acids: CASSLMGVDTQYF.

The chain couples TRBV2 to TRBJ2-7; 8 nucleotides align to TRBD2. The CDR3 runs to 13 residues. Germline V CDR1 and CDR2: SNHLY, FYNNEI. Trimming removed 6 bases from V and 11 bases from J; junction bases left unmatched: 12. Here the CDR3 reads CASRDSRGGQKYF. The DNA for the CDR3 is TGTGCCAGCAGGGATTCCCGGGGGGGACAAAAGTACTTC.

This rearrangement joins TRBV28 to TRBJ1-3; D might be TRBD1 (6 bases). The CDR3 is made up of 15 amino acids. CDR1 MDHEN and CDR2 SYDVKM come from the germline V gene. The germline V and J ends were trimmed by 1 base and 4 bases, with 11 bases remaining between them. This chain's CDR3 is CASSLYPDSGNTIYF. CDR3 DNA sequence: TGTGCCAGCAGTTTATACCCGGACAGCGGAAACACCATATATTTT.

This chain uses TRBV5-1 with TRBJ1-1; perhaps TRBD1 as D (6 bases). The CDR3 extends over 14 amino acids. CDR1 is SGHRS, CDR2 YFSETQ, per germline. Trimming pared 4 bases from V and 0 bases from J, leaving 10 bases between. CDR3 amino acids: CASSADSMNTEAFF. DNA of the CDR3: TGCGCCAGCAGCGCGGACAGCATGAACACTGAAGCTTTCTTT.

V is TRBV7-3 and J is TRBJ2-1; D is possibly TRBD1 or TRBD2 (5 bases each). The germline V gene encodes CDR1 SGHTA and CDR2 FQGTGA. CDR3 length: 15 residues. V lost 3 bases to trimming and J lost 1 base, with 10 bases between them. Written as DNA, the CDR3 is TGTGCCAGCAGCTTCGGGGCCATATCCTACAATGAGCAGTTCTTC. Translation gives CASSFGAISYNEQFF. Complete variable domain (other parts from reference TRBV7-3 and TRBJ2-1): GAGVSQTPSNKVTEKGKYVELRCDPISGHTALYWYRQSLGQGPEFLIYFQGTGAADDSGLPNDRFFAVRPEGSVSTLKIQRTERGDSAVYLCASSFGAISYNEQFFGPGTRLTVL.

The chain couples TRBV6-6 to TRBJ2-3; possibly TRBD2 for D (6 bases). Trimming removed 5 bases at V and 0 bases at J, with 15 bases between. CDR1 and CDR2 (germline): MNHNY, SVGAGI (reference sequence). This CDR3 contains 16 residues. The CDR3 protein is CASSKGLVSSTDTQYF. The CDR3 DNA follows: TGTGCCAGCAGTAAGGGACTCGTCTCTAGCACAGATACGCAGTATTTT.

The chain links TRBV4-2 to TRBJ2-5; no firm D call. V was shortened by 4 bases and J by 5 bases, with 11 bases between the two germline ends. This CDR3 region has 13 residues. Germline CDR1 reads LGHNA; CDR2 reads YNFKEQ. CDR3 sequence: CASSPSGRETQYF. In nucleotides, the CDR3 is TGTGCCAGCAGCCCCAGTGGTCGGGAGACCCAGTACTTC.

This chain joins TRBV21-1 and TRBJ2-2. TRBV21-1 is flagged as a pseudogene. This CDR3 contains 15 residues. DNA of the CDR3: TGTGCCAGCAGTCATAATTATGTGAACACCGGGGAGCTGTTTTTT. Residues: CASSHNYVNTGELFF.

The chain has TRBV6-6 and TRBJ1-5; the D is unclear. Germline V gene sequence: CDR1 MNHNY, CDR2 SVGAGI (reference sequence). V was clipped by 4 bases and J by 3 bases, with 4 bases between them. CDR3 length: 12 residues. CDR3: CASSFPNQPQHF. CDR3 bases: TGTGCCAGCAGTTTCCCCAATCAGCCCCAGCATTTT.

J is TRBJ2-7 and V is TRBV2; D is possibly TRBD1 (6 bases). CDR3 size: 15 residues. CDR1 SNHLY and CDR2 FYNNEI come from the germline V gene. V shed 8 bases and J shed 7 bases, with 24 bases lying between them. CDR3 region: CASATRTVRATEQYF. The CDR3 nucleotides read TGTGCCAGCGCGACTCGGACAGTAAGGGCTACGGAGCAGTACTTC.

This clone is a singleton in its sample. The gene calls are TRBV2 and TRBJ2-7; 12 nucleotides line up with TRBD1. The CDR3 runs 14 residues. V lost 3 bases and J lost 7; bases outside the gene matches: 4. Germline V gives CDR1 SNHLY, CDR2 FYNNEI. CDR3 DNA sequence: TGTGCCAGCAGTGAGGGACAGGGGGCGAGTGAGCAGTACTTC. Its protein product is CASSEGQGASEQYF.

The gene calls are TRBV19 and TRBJ1-1; D is undetermined. Germline V gene sequence: CDR1 LNHDA, CDR2 SQIVND (reference sequence). V shed 10 bases and J shed 3 bases, with 18 bases lying between them. This CDR3 region has 14 residues. CDR3 DNA: TGTGCCATTTCCGCGAAGTATCACGACACTGAAGCTTTCTTT. It specifies CAISAKYHDTEAFF.

CDR3 coding DNA: TGTGCCAGCAGCGTCCCCCGGGTGGGCGAGCAGTACTTC. Amino acids: CASSVPRVGEQYF. The rearrangement links TRBV28 to TRBJ2-7, with unresolved D. V gave up 6 bases and J gave up 6 bases, with 15 bases separating them. Germline-derived CDR1 and CDR2 are MDHEN and SYDVKM. The CDR3 has 13 residues. The variable domain in full, completed from reference TRBV28 and TRBJ2-7, reads DVKVTQSSRYLVKRTGEKVFLECVQDMDHENMFWYRQDPGLGLRLIYFSYDVKMKEKGDIPEGYSVSREKKERFSLILESASTNQTSMYLCASSVPRVGEQYFGPGTRLTVT.

CDR3 residues: CASSEMTGGDGYTF. The CDR3 DNA sequence: TGTGCCAGCAGTGAGATGACAGGGGGCGATGGCTACACCTTC. This chain links TRBV2 with TRBJ1-2; 10 bases are a match to TRBD1. Germline CDR1 and CDR2: SNHLY and FYNNEI. The CDR3 spans 14 residues. The V gene end was trimmed by 3 bases and the J gene end by 6 bases; junction bases not matched to a gene: 4. Full variable domain (outside the CDR3, taken from reference TRBV2 and TRBJ1-2): EPEVTQTPSHQVTQMGQEVILRCVPISNHLYFYWYRQILGQKVEFLVSFYNNEISEKSEIFDDQFSVERPDGSNFTLKIRSTKLEDSAMYFCASSEMTGGDGYTFGSGTRLTVV.

The V and J genes are TRBV9 and TRBJ1-5; TRBD1 matches 8 bases. This CDR3 has 13 residues. Losses at the gene ends were 6 bases for V and 6 bases for J; bases not matched to a gene: 5. Germline V gene sequence: CDR1 SGDLS, CDR2 YYNGEE. The CDR3 sequence is CASNQGAGQPQHF. The CDR3 DNA reads TGTGCCAGCAATCAGGGGGCAGGTCAGCCCCAGCATTTT.

This rearrangement joins TRBV7-9 to TRBJ2-2, with a tentative D call TRBD1 (7 bases). The CDR3 totals 14 residues. CDR1 SEHNR and CDR2 FQNEAQ come from the germline V gene (reference sequence). CDR3 nucleotides: TGTGCTCTGGCGGGGACAGCGAACACCGGGGAGCTGTTTTTT. Its protein is CALAGTANTGELFF.

V and J are TRBV5-1 and TRBJ2-5, with D perhaps being TRBD1 or TRBD2 (5 bases each). V dropped 5 bases and J dropped 5 bases, with 19 bases sitting between them. CDR3 size: 15 residues. Germline V lookup: CDR1 SGHRS, CDR2 YFSETQ. CDR3 DNA: TGCGCCAGCAGTCTTGCAGGGACGACCCAGGAGACCCAGTACTTC. Translating gives CASSLAGTTQETQYF. Using reference TRBV5-1 and TRBJ2-5 for the parts outside the CDR3, the full variable domain is KAGVTQTPRYLIKTRGQQVTLSCSPISGHRSVSWYQQTPGQGLQFLFEYFSETQRNKGNFPGRFSGRQFSNSRSEMNVSTLELGDSALYLCASSLAGTTQETQYFGPGTRLLVL.

The chain employs TRBV5-1 and TRBJ1-1; TRBD1 matches 8 bases. This CDR3 is built from 14 residues. The trim removed 4 bases at V and 11 bases at J, leaving 13 bases unmatched. Germline V gene data show CDR1 as SGHRS and CDR2 as YFSETQ. The CDR3 sequence: CASSPEPQGVSAFF. CDR3 DNA sequence: TGCGCCAGCAGCCCAGAGCCACAGGGGGTTTCGGCTTTCTTT.

About this clone itself: Relative to the germline gene, one junction end is altered; a read error may explain this. The J gene is TRBJ2-2, the V gene TRBV7-2, with TRBD1 matching 7 bases. The CDR3 has 15 amino acids. Germline V gene lookup returns CDR1 SGHTA and CDR2 FQGNSA. DNA of the CDR3: TGTGCCAGCAGCGGCCGGGACAGATACACGGGGGAGCTGTTTTTT. It is translated as CASSGRDRYTGELFF.

The chain uses TRBV19 and TRBJ2-5; 7 bases line up with TRBD2. Germline trimming cut 6 bases from V and 4 bases from J; bases unmatched to any gene: 11. CDR1 and CDR2 from the germline V gene are LNHDA and SQIVND (reference sequence). CDR3 length: 15 amino acids. CDR3 nucleotide sequence: TGTGCCAGTAGGAAGGGAGGGGCAGGCGGAGAGACCCAGTACTTC. This codes for CASRKGGAGGETQYF. The whole variable domain, filled in from reference TRBV19 and TRBJ2-5, reads DGGITQSPKYLFRKEGQNVTLSCEQNLNHDAMYWYRQDPGQGLRLIYYSQIVNDFQKGDIAEGYSVSREKKESFPLTVTSAQKNPTAFYLCASRKGGAGGETQYFGPGTRLLVL.

This sequence joins TRBV27 and TRBJ2-3, with a weak D call TRBD2 (5 bases). In germline, CDR1 is MNHEY, CDR2 SMNVEV (reference sequence). The CDR3 is 14 residues long. V was trimmed by 6 bases and J by 2 bases, leaving 12 bases between them. CDR3 sequence: CASSPGLNTDTQYF. Written as DNA, the CDR3 is TGTGCCAGCAGCCCCGGACTGAACACAGATACGCAGTATTTT.

The chain uses TRBV30 and TRBJ2-5; D ambiguous. The CDR3 runs 11 residues. Trimming removed 0 bases at V and 6 bases at J, with 5 bases between. Germline V gives CDR1 GTSNPN, CDR2 SVGIG (reference sequence). In nucleotides, the CDR3 is TGTGCCTGGAGTGTATTAAAGACCCAGTACTTC. Protein product: CAWSVLKTQYF.

This chain's CDR3 is CASSRQGSTEAFF. Written as DNA, the CDR3 is TGCGCCAGCAGCCGACAGGGATCCACTGAAGCTTTCTTT. The rearrangement joins TRBV10-2 to TRBJ1-1, with 7 bases aligning to TRBD1. Trimming cost V 6 bases and J 4 bases; bases outside gene matches: 5. From germline, CDR1 is WSHSY and CDR2 SAAADI. The CDR3 has 13 amino acids.

The chain is built from TRBV19 and TRBJ2-1, with 12 bases matching TRBD2. J was trimmed by 0 bases and V by 3 bases; bases with no gene match: 9. Germline V gene data show CDR1 as LNHDA and CDR2 as SQIVND (reference sequence). The CDR3 is made up of 19 amino acids. Written as DNA, the CDR3 is TGTGCCAGTAGTATTAGACTAGCGGGGGCCGGGAGCTCCTACAATGAGCAGTTCTTC. This translates into CASSIRLAGAGSSYNEQFF. The full variable domain, rest sourced from reference TRBV19 and TRBJ2-1, is DGGITQSPKYLFRKEGQNVTLSCEQNLNHDAMYWYRQDPGQGLRLIYYSQIVNDFQKGDIAEGYSVSREKKESFPLTVTSAQKNPTAFYLCASSIRLAGAGSSYNEQFFGPGTRLTVL.

By frequency in the sample, this clone is medium-sized (0.01 to 0.1%). The CDR3 nucleotides are TGTGCCAGCAGCTCCCTTTCAGATAATTCACCCCTCCACTTT. Translation gives CASSSLSDNSPLHF. This rearrangement joins TRBV9 to TRBJ1-6; no definite D call. V was pared by 4 bases and J by 5 bases, with 10 bases between. Germline CDR1 SGDLS, CDR2 YYNGEE. The CDR3 spans 14 residues.